This record covers a single TCR beta chain. What it binds is unknown. This record comes from a study of cytomegalovirus exposure and HLA in healthy donors. Study-wide findings and caveats: An analysis that was carried out later associated 16,000 or so TCR beta sequences with HLA alleles at 0.05 false discovery rate. A later analysis linked a missense variant in DCLRE1C to the trimming of TCR beta V and J genes. TCR beta sequences reportedly predicted the HLA-A and HLA-B alleles of most subjects accurately. The sole available immune exposure information was CMV serostatus.

This CDR3 contains 15 residues. Trimming stripped 7 bases from V and 2 bases from J, with 16 bases between. Germline CDR1 is WSHSY and CDR2 is SAAADI. 60 Vbeta and 13 Jbeta primers were used in PCR. Data came from immunoSEQ multiplex PCR; TCRdb stores just in-frame clones and leaves some out. Of roughly 190,000 clones in the sample, 81% were seen once. This chain connects TRBV10-2 to TRBJ2-3, with D unresolved. The TCR sequence derives from a man over 45 in good health and CMV-seronegative. The sample comprised PBMCs. The CDR3 DNA reads as TGCGCCAGCACAAGCTCGATGTCTATCACAGATACGCAGTATTTT. It encodes CASTSSMSITDTQYF.